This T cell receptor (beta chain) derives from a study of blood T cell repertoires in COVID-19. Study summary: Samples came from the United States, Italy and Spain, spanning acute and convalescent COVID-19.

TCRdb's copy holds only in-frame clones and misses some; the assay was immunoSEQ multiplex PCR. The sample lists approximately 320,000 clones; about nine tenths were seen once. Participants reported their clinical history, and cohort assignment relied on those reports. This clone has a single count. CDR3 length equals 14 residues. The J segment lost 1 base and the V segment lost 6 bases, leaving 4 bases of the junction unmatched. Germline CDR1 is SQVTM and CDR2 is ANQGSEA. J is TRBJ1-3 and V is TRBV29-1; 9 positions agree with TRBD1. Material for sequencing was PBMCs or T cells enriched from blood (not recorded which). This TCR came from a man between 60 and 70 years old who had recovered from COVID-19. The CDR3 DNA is TGCAGCGTGAAGGACAGGGGATCTGGAAACACCATATATTTT. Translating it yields CSVKDRGSGNTIYF.